The sequence of this TCR beta chain was determined in a study of blood T cell repertoires in COVID-19. As for the study in general: The samples span acute and convalescent COVID-19 from the United States, Italy and Spain.

Followed over time, Seattle patients had been enrolled while infection was active. The CDR3 totals 14 residues. CDR1 and CDR2 (germline): MNHEY, SVGAGI. After removal of 7 bases from V and 6 bases from J, the junction contained 8 bases not matched to a gene. The method was immunoSEQ multiplex PCR; TCRdb's version includes in-frame clones alone and lacks a portion of them. The sample has 250,000 to 350,000 clones; around nine tenths are singletons. The clonotype was recovered from a young woman with COVID-19, enrolled during active disease. The material sequenced was peripheral blood. The chain has TRBV6-5 and TRBJ2-7; 11 bases align to TRBD1. CDR3 coding DNA: TGTGCCAGCACCCCGGGACAGGGGGGTGGCGAGCAGTACTTC. This encodes CASTPGQGGGEQYF.